The sequence of this TCR beta chain was determined in a study of shared clonotypes between healthy human individuals. Germline lookup yields CDR1 MGHRA and CDR2 YSYEKL. Deletions cut 5 bases from V and 4 bases from J, with 12 bases between. This CDR3 comprises 14 residues. In the naive CD8 group, cells lacked CD45RO and were positively selected for CCR7, so terminally differentiated effector memory CD45RA+ cells were left out. Libraries were prepared by immunoSEQ multiplex PCR; TCRdb keeps only in-frame clonotypes and omits some of them. The sample records under 2,000,000 clones, approximately 94% being singletons.

The sequencing sample was made of naive CD8+ T cells sorted from blood. The chain uses TRBV4-1 and TRBJ2-1, with D hard to call. The source of this sequence is a man aged 18 to 29 in good health. CDR3 coding DNA: TGCGCCAGCAGCTGGTCTCAGGAGTACAATGAGCAGTTCTTC. It translates to CASSWSQEYNEQFF.